The rows below give T cell receptor beta chains drawn from one sample of a study of blood T cells in healthy people across ages. TCRdb used MiXCR to reprocess the 5' RACE reads, holding one entry per CDR3 protein. The top ten hold 3% to 4% of the sample, which has 600,000 to 800,000 distinct CDR3 sequences, roughly 21% seen once. Input material: blood. These receptors were obtained from a man aged 70 or older in good health. Each CDR3 is given with its conserved first and last residue. The D gene is left open where the match is weak. Size is stated for part of the rows, as once, few or many counts, or as a class when the clone is expanded.

d_gene	v_gene	j_gene	abundance	CDR3nt	CDR3aa
TRBD2	TRBV27	TRBJ2-2	few	TGTGCCAGCCATAGCGGGAGGGCCCCCGGGGAGCTGTTTTTT	CASHSGRAPGELFF
TRBD1	TRBV28	TRBJ2-5	few	TGTGCCAGCAGTTTCCACGGGACAGCCCAAGAGACCCAGTACTTC	CASSFHGTAQETQYF
TRBD2	TRBV19	TRBJ2-1	few	TGTGCCAGTAGTCCCAAAGCGGGAGCCCTATACAATGAGCAGTTCTTC	CASSPKAGALYNEQFF
NA	TRBV27	TRBJ2-7	once	TGTGCCAGCAGTAAGAATAAAGACTACGAGCAGTACTTC	CASSKNKDYEQYF
NA	TRBV12-3/TRBV12-4	TRBJ2-5	many	TGTGCCAGCAGTGATGACTACCAGACCCAGTACTTC	CASSDDYQTQYF
TRBD2	TRBV20-1	TRBJ2-3	NA	TGCAGTGCTCCAAGTCTAGCGGGGGCCACAGATACGCAGTATTTT	CSAPSLAGATDTQYF
NA	TRBV6-6	TRBJ2-1	few	TGTGCCAGCAGTTACTCCTCTAGCAGCTCCTACAATGAGCAGTTCTTC	CASSYSSSSSYNEQFF
TRBD2	TRBV20-1	TRBJ2-4	NA	TGCAGTGCTTCTGGACTAGCGGGAGTGGGAAACATTCAGTACTTC	CSASGLAGVGNIQYF
NA	TRBV20-1	TRBJ2-1	NA	TGCAGTGCTAGAGCCCTTGGGGACCTTAACAATGAGCAGTTCTTC	CSARALGDLNNEQFF
TRBD2	TRBV2	TRBJ2-2	once	TGTGCCAGCGGGGGACTAAAGAACACCGGGGAGCTGTTTTTT	CASGGLKNTGELFF
TRBD1	TRBV6-1	TRBJ1-4	NA	TGTGCCAGCACCTTACAGGGGGCCGGTGAAAAACTGTTTTTT	CASTLQGAGEKLFF
TRBD1	TRBV30	TRBJ2-5	few	TGTGCCTGGAGTCCCCAGAGGGGGCCCCAAGAGACCCAGTACTTC	CAWSPQRGPQETQYF
NA	TRBV18	TRBJ2-4	few	TGTGCCAGCTCACCACCTCTCCTGACCCTAGCCAAAAACATTCAGTACTTC	CASSPPLLTLAKNIQYF
NA	TRBV28	TRBJ2-1	few	TGTGCCAGCAGCCACCGGGACGGTTACAATGAGCAGTTCTTC	CASSHRDGYNEQFF
NA	TRBV15	TRBJ1-1	NA	TGTGCCACCAGCACGGGGGGGGTGAACACTGAAGCTTTCTTT	CATSTGGVNTEAFF
TRBD2	TRBV9	TRBJ2-6	many	TGTGCCAGCAGCCGAGCGGGAGCCAAGTACTCTGGGGCCAACGTCCTGACTTTC	CASSRAGAKYSGANVLTF
NA	TRBV12-3/TRBV12-4	TRBJ1-1	NA	TGTGCCAGCAGAACCGAACAGGGTGGCACTGAAGCTTTCTTT	CASRTEQGGTEAFF
NA	TRBV12-3/TRBV12-4	TRBJ2-4	NA	TGTGCCAGCAGTTATCAGGGCTCCAAAAACATTCAGTACTTC	CASSYQGSKNIQYF
NA	TRBV5-1	TRBJ2-5	many	TGCGCCAGCAGCTTCGGGACCAGCCCCGCGGAGACCCAGTACTTC	CASSFGTSPAETQYF
NA	TRBV6-5	TRBJ1-2	NA	TGTGCCAGCAGTTACGACCTACGCTATGGCTACACCTTC	CASSYDLRYGYTF
NA	TRBV7-9	TRBJ2-7	NA	TGTGCCAGCACCCCGGCTGGGGGCGTCTACGAGCAGTACTTC	CASTPAGGVYEQYF
NA	TRBV20-1	TRBJ2-5	few	TGCAGTGCTAGTGCTGTAAAGGAGACCCAGTACTTC	CSASAVKETQYF
NA	TRBV6-6	TRBJ1-6	NA	TGTGCCAGCAGTTACTCAAGGACAGAGTATAATTCACCCCTCCACTTT	CASSYSRTEYNSPLHF
NA	TRBV7-3	TRBJ2-7	few	TGTGCCAGCAGCCCCAGCGGACCTCTCGAGCAGTACTTC	CASSPSGPLEQYF